The clone carrying this T cell receptor (beta chain) occurred a few times. Seattle patients were enrolled while actively infected and followed longitudinally. The CDR3 runs 16 residues. Germline V gene sequence: CDR1 SEHNR, CDR2 FQNEAQ (reference sequence). Trimming at V came to 4 bases and at J to 1 base, leaving 9 bases not matched to a gene. This entry belongs to a study of blood T cell repertoires in COVID-19. At the level of the study: COVID-19 samples collected from the United States, Italy and Spain covered acute and convalescent phases.

The authors' processing: Amplification of reference gene primers provided the estimated nucleated cell counts. Repertoires were generated with immunoSEQ multiplex PCR, while TCRdb's copy carries only in-frame clones and drops some. The V and J calls and the clone size are those of that table, but D and trimming were determined from the DNA. This table has approximately 300,000 clones, 70% to 90% appearing once. The sequence was collected from a human donor with COVID-19, enrolled during active disease. The donor label of this sample is uncertain. The chain recombines TRBV7-9 with TRBJ1-1; 7 bases fit TRBD1. The specimen sequenced was peripheral blood. CDR3 nucleotides: TGTGCCAGCAGCTCCCTACGACAGGGTTGGAACACTGAAGCTTTCTTT. Its translation is CASSSLRQGWNTEAFF.